This T cell receptor beta chain was recovered during a study of radiotherapy plus CTLA-4 blockade in lung cancer. Study as a whole: Of the patients, about 20% showed objective responses and around 34% attained disease control.

Turning to this clone: Antigen specificity is unknown.

General observations from the study: Among blood TCR repertoires after radiotherapy plus ipilimumab, tumor-derived clones expanded. Reported findings show early blood T cell clone dynamics, with interferon-beta, best predicted response.

Ipilimumab CTLA-4 blockade and focal radiation were given to patients with chemo-refractory metastatic non-small-cell lung cancer. This table comes from immunoSEQ multiplex PCR, and its TCRdb copy is limited to in-frame clones, with some not included. The sample holds about 62,000 clones, around 69% seen once. Germline V gives CDR1 SGHDN, CDR2 FVKESK. The CDR3 consists of 13 residues. V lost 1 base, J lost 10 bases, and 12 bases lay in between. The source was peripheral blood, collected from a patient treated with radiotherapy plus ipilimumab. The chain carries TRBV14 and TRBJ2-3, with D maybe TRBD2 (5 bases). The clonotype comes from a human donor with non-small cell lung cancer who had a complete response to radiotherapy plus ipilimumab. The chain's CDR3 is CASSQVGRAAQYF. The CDR3 DNA sequence: TGTGCCAGCAGCCAAGTCGGGCGGGCCGCGCAGTATTTT.